This TCR beta chain was sequenced in a study of OX40 agonist ivuxolimab in advanced cancers. The CDR3 extends over 14 amino acids. Per germline, CDR1 SGHNT and CDR2 YYREEE (reference sequence). J was trimmed by 4 bases and V by 2 bases; bases with no gene match: 3. Profiling relied on immunoSEQ multiplex PCR, and the TCRdb table lists in-frame clones only, not all of them. The repertoire holds about 54,000 clones, 91% seen once, with 8% to 9.5% in the top ten. The sample here was CD4+ or CD8+ T cells sorted from blood, taken in a trial of the OX40 agonist ivuxolimab. The TCR was taken from an adult with an advanced solid tumor such as melanoma, head and neck, liver or kidney cancer. V and J are TRBV5-4 and TRBJ2-7; 10 bases are shared with TRBD1. This CDR3 reads CASSLDRGRYEQYF. In DNA, the CDR3 is TGTGCCAGCAGCTTAGACAGGGGGCGATACGAGCAGTACTTC.